Presented here are 2 T cell receptor beta chains from one specimen sequenced in a study of neurological immune-mediated disorders. Indicated time point: longitudinal time-point 1 (baseline). TCRdb reprocessed the 5' RACE reads with MiXCR, giving one entry per CDR3 protein. The sample records some 77,000 distinct CDR3 sequences, roughly an eighth being singletons. The specimen sequenced was PBMCs. The receptor set was obtained from a female donor with HTLV-1-associated myelopathy (HAM/TSP).

This clonotype was counted ten times or more. The chain joins TRBV28 to TRBJ2-1; the D call may be TRBD1 or TRBD2 (6 bases each). V lost 9 bases, J lost 6 bases, and 15 bases lay in between. The CDR3 totals 13 residues. CDR1 and CDR2 from the germline V gene are MDHEN and SYDVKM. The CDR3 coding sequence is TGTGCCAGTAGGAGGGGGGCGCGCAATGAGCAGTTCTTC. It translates to CASRRGARNEQFF.

The table lists this clonotype with a few counts. The junction and the germline gene differ at one end; a read error may be behind it. The chain joins TRBV2 to TRBJ2-2, with D perhaps matching TRBD2 (6 bases). The CDR3 contains 14 residues. From germline, CDR1 is SNHLY and CDR2 FYNNEI. The CDR3: CTSGPGDHTGELFF. The CDR3 DNA reads TGTACCAGCGGGCCGGGGGACCACACCGGGGAGCTGTTTTTT.